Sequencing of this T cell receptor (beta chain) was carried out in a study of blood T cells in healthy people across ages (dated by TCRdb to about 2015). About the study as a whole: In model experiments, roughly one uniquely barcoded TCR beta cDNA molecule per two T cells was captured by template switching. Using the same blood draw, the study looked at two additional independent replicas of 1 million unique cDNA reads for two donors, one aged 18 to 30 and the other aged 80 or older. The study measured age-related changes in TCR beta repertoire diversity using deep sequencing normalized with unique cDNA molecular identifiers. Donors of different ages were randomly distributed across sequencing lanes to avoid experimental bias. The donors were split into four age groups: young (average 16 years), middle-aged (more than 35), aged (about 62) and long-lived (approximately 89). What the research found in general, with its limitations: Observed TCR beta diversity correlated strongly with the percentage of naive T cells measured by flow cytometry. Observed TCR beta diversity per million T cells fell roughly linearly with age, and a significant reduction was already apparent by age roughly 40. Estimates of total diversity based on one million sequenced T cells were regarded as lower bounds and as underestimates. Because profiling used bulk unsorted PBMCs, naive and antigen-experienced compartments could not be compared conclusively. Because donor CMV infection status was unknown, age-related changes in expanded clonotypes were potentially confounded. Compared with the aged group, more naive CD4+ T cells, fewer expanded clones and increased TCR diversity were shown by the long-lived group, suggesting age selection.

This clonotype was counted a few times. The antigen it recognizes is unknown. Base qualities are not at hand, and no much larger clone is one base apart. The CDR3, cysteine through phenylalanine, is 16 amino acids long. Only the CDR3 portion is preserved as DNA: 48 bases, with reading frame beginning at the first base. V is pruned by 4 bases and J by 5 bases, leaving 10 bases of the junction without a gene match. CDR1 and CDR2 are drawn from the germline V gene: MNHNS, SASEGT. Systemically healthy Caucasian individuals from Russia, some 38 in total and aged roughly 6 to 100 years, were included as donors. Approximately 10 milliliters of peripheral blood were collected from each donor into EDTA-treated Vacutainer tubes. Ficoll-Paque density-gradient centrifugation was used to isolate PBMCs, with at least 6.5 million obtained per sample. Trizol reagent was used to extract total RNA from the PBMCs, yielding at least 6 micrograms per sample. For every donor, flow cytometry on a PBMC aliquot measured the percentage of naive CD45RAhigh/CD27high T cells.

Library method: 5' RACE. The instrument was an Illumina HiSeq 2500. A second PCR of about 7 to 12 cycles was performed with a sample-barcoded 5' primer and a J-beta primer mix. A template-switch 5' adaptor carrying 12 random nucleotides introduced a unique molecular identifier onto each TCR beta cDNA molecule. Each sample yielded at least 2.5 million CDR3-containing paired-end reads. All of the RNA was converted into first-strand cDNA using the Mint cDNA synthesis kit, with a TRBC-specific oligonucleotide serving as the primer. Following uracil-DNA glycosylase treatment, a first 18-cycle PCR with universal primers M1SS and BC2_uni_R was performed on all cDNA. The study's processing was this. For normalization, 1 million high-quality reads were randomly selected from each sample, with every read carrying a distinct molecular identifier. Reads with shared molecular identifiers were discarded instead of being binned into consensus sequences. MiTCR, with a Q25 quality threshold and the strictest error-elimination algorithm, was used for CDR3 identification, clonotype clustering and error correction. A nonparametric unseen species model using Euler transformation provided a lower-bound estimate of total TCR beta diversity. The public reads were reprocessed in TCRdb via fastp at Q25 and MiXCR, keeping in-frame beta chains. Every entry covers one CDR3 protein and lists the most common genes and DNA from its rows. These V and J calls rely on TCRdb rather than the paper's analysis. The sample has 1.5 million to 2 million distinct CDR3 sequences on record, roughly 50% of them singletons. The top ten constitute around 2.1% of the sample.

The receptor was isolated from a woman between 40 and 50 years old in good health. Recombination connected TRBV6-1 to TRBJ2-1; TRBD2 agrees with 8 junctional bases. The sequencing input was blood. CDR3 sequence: CASSGLAGLGDNEQFF. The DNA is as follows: TGTGCCAGCAGTGGTTTAGCGGGGCTAGGCGACAATGAGCAGTTCTTC.